The rows below give T cell receptor beta chains drawn from one sample of a study of cytomegalovirus exposure and HLA in healthy donors. Data came from immunoSEQ multiplex PCR; TCRdb stores just in-frame clones and leaves some out. The data show 130,000 or so clones, around 8.5% seen once. The sequencing input was PBMCs. The receptors here all came from a middle-aged man in good health and CMV-seronegative. CDR3s include the opening cysteine and the closing phenylalanine or tryptophan. The order of the fields is clone size, J gene, D gene, V gene, CDR3 DNA, CDR3 protein. The D gene is left open where the match is weak. Expanded clones are given a class, and other clones once, few, many or no size at all.

NA	TRBJ2-2	NA	TRBV9	TGTGCCAGCAGCGTAGGCGGGCCCACCGGGGAGCTGTTTTTT	CASSVGGPTGELFF
NA	TRBJ2-6	NA	TRBV28	TGTGCCAGCAGTTTGGGCCCGAGGGCTGGGGCCAACGTCCTGACTTTC	CASSLGPRAGANVLTF
few	TRBJ1-1	NA	TRBV13	TGTGCCAGCAGCTCCGTAGCTTTCTTT	CASSSVAFF
NA	TRBJ1-6	NA	TRBV9	TGTGCCAGCAGCGTAGGGCGTGCGGTTCATAATTCACCCCTCCACTTT	CASSVGRAVHNSPLHF
few	TRBJ2-1	NA	TRBV29-1	TGCAGCGTTGATAATCGGGGAAATGAGCAGTTCTTC	CSVDNRGNEQFF
NA	TRBJ2-2	NA	TRBV6-4	TGTGCCAGCAGTGAATTGGGGAGTACCGGGGAGCTGTTTTTT	CASSELGSTGELFF
few	TRBJ1-1	NA	TRBV19	TGTGCCAGTAGTATAGGCAGGGACACTGAAGCTTTCTTT	CASSIGRDTEAFF
NA	TRBJ1-2	NA	TRBV5-8	TGTGCCAGCAGCCAAATGACTCGTGGCTATGGCTACACCTTC	CASSQMTRGYGYTF
NA	TRBJ2-5	NA	TRBV30	TGTGCCTGGAGTGATGGGACTTGGGAGACCCAGTACTTC	CAWSDGTWETQYF
few	TRBJ2-3	TRBD2	TRBV7-2	TGTGCCAGCAGCTTCAGCGGGGGCCGCACAGATACGCAGTATTTT	CASSFSGGRTDTQYF
few	TRBJ1-2	NA	TRBV6-4	TGTGCCAGCAGTGACTCCGGGGTCGGTGGCTACACCTTC	CASSDSGVGGYTF
NA	TRBJ2-5	TRBD2	TRBV27	TGTGCCAGCAGTCAGCTAGCGGGGGGGCCGGGAGAGACCCAGTACTTC	CASSQLAGGPGETQYF
few	TRBJ2-1	TRBD2	TRBV6-6	TGTGCCAGCAGTTACTCGACTAGCGGGGTTCAAAATGAGCAGTTCTTC	CASSYSTSGVQNEQFF
NA	TRBJ1-1	TRBD1	TRBV19	TGTGCCAGTAGTATGACAGGGGGCACTGAAGCTTTCTTT	CASSMTGGTEAFF
NA	TRBJ2-2	NA	TRBV29-1	TGCAGCGTTTTCCCAGGCACCGGGGAGCTGTTTTTT	CSVFPGTGELFF
once	TRBJ1-6	TRBD1	TRBV19	TGTGCCAGTAGTGTGACAGGGAACGATTCACCCCTCCACTTT	CASSVTGNDSPLHF
few	TRBJ2-7	NA	TRBV6-6	TGTGCCAGCAGCCCCCGAGGAGGGGCGTACGAGCAGTACTTC	CASSPRGGAYEQYF
few	TRBJ2-1	TRBD2	TRBV30	TGTGCCTGGAGCCTATCGGGGGGGCCATATGAGCAGCTCTTC	CAWSLSGGPYEQLF
NA	TRBJ1-2	NA	TRBV20-1	TGCAGTGCTAGAAAAGTAGATGACACCTTC	CSARKVDDTF
NA	TRBJ1-2	NA	TRBV2	TGTGCAAGCAGTAGGAGTCCCTATGGCTACACCTTC	CASSRSPYGYTF
NA	TRBJ1-1	NA	TRBV5-4	TGTGCCAGCACCCCGTTGGGAGGGATGAACACTGAAGCTTTCTTT	CASTPLGGMNTEAFF
NA	TRBJ2-1	TRBD2	TRBV5-5	TGTGCCAGCAGCTTGGGTTGGGGGAGGGTTGAAAATGAGCAGTTCTTC	CASSLGWGRVENEQFF
NA	TRBJ1-6	TRBD1	TRBV9	TGTGCCAGCAGCGCGGGACAGGCCAATTCACCCCTCCACTTT	CASSAGQANSPLHF
NA	TRBJ2-3	NA	TRBV29-1	TGCAGCGTTCGGCAGGCAAGCACAGATACGCAGTATTTT	CSVRQASTDTQYF
NA	TRBJ1-3	NA	TRBV2	TGTGCCAGCAGTGAAGGAGGGCAGGGGACAAACACCATATATTTT	CASSEGGQGTNTIYF
NA	TRBJ1-1	NA	TRBV5-1	TGCGCCAGCAGCTTAGCGGTGAACACTGAAGCTTTCTTT	CASSLAVNTEAFF
NA	TRBJ2-1	TRBD1	TRBV5-4	TGTGCCAGCAGCCGTCCGGGACAGGGGGAGAATGAGCAGTTCTTC	CASSRPGQGENEQFF
NA	TRBJ2-7	NA	TRBV19	TGTGCCAGTAGTATAGGAGCAGGGACCTACGAGCAGTACTTC	CASSIGAGTYEQYF
few	TRBJ2-2	NA	TRBV6-5	TGTGCCAGCAGCCCTTCGGGGGCCGGGGAGCTGTTTTTT	CASSPSGAGELFF